This TCR beta chain was sequenced in a study of T cells in Graves' hyperthyroidism and ophthalmopathy. Findings and caveats of the study: Stable hyperthyroidism was told apart from ophthalmopathy by a model built on 13 V-J features.

CDR3 length: 15 amino acids. Losses at the gene ends were 1 base for V and 4 bases for J; bases not matched to a gene: 2. Per the germline V gene, CDR1 is SNHLY and CDR2 is FYNNEI. Ten or more counts support this clonotype. Its cognate antigen is unknown. There were TCR beta CDR3 regions amplified from RNA transcripts. First-round RT-PCR targeting the TCR CDR3 was performed with the HTBI primer set. MiXCR was run by TCRdb on the multiplex PCR reads, yielding one entry per CDR3 protein. Here the sample spans hundreds of thousands of distinct CDR3 sequences, nearly 45% being singletons. V and J are TRBV2 and TRBJ2-2, with 8 nucleotides matching TRBD1. What was sequenced was peripheral blood or thyroid tissue (not recorded which). The source of this sequence is an adult man with Graves' disease, either hyperthyroidism or ophthalmopathy (not recorded which). CDR3 protein: CASSEDRGSTGELFF. The CDR3 DNA sequence: TGTGCCAGCAGTGAAGACAGGGGGAGCACCGGGGAGCTGTTTTTT.